This record looks at one T cell receptor beta chain sequence and its context. Assignment of participants to cohorts was predicated upon participant-reported clinical history. Data came from immunoSEQ multiplex PCR; TCRdb stores just in-frame clones and leaves some out. The sample includes about 220,000 clones, approximately 83% of them seen just once. This specimen comes from a study of blood T cell repertoires in COVID-19. About the research overall: T cells, B-cell-depleted T cells, or PBMCs provided the cDNA or gDNA that served as material.

Sample: PBMCs or T cells enriched from blood (not recorded which). The TCR sequence derives from a woman aged 60-75 years who had recovered from COVID-19.

CDR3 DNA: TGTGCCAGCAGCTCGTCCTGGGGGGACAATGAGCAGTTCTTC. Protein: CASSSSWGDNEQFF. The chain combines TRBV7-7 with TRBJ2-1; TRBD2 is a possible D gene (6 bases). The CDR3 runs 14 residues. Trimming shortened V by 4 bases and J by 5 bases, and 12 bases separated the two germline ends. Germline values: CDR1 SSHAT, CDR2 FNYEAQ (reference sequence).